Presented here are 28 T cell receptor beta chains from one specimen sequenced in a study of control samples from healthy donors and cancer patients. Some clones are missing from TCRdb's copy, which holds only in-frame ones; the method was immunoSEQ multiplex PCR. The sample has just over 30,000 clones, approximately 94% seen once. Sequencing was performed on blood. Receptors originate from a man aged 55 to 69 in good health.

As DNA, the CDR3 is TGTGCCAGCAGTGAATCAGGGACAGGGTTTTCAGCTTTCTTT. Its protein is CASSESGTGFSAFF. The V call is TRBV25-1, the J call TRBJ1-1, with 9 bases that match TRBD1. The J segment lost 10 bases and the V segment lost 1 base, leaving 7 bases of the junction unmatched. The germline V gene has CDR1 MGHDK and CDR2 SYGVNS. This CDR3 is 14 amino acids long.

The chain's CDR3 is CASSINRVGTQETQYF. The CDR3 DNA reads as TGTGCCAGTAGTATAAACAGGGTAGGGACCCAAGAGACCCAGTACTTC. The genes are TRBV19 and TRBJ2-5; perhaps TRBD1 as D (6 bases). This CDR3 region has 16 residues. With 2 bases removed from V and 1 base from J, the gap between germline ends came to 14 bases. CDR1 is LNHDA, CDR2 SQIVND, per germline (reference sequence).

V is TRBV6-6 and J is TRBJ1-6; D is undetermined. The CDR3 is made up of 16 amino acids. Germline V gene data show CDR1 as MNHNY and CDR2 as SVGAGI (reference sequence). V was cut by 4 bases and J by 5 bases, with 15 bases left in between. The CDR3 here is CASSFPGRGNNSPLHF. DNA for the CDR3: TGTGCCAGCAGTTTCCCAGGTCGGGGAAATAATTCACCCCTCCACTTT.

The genes are TRBV6-5 and TRBJ1-2; maybe TRBD1 (6 bases). This CDR3 has 15 amino acids. V gave up 2 bases and J gave up 5 bases, with 15 bases separating them. The germline gives CDR1 MNHEY, CDR2 SVGAGI. CDR3 sequence: CASSYQGGKGYGYTF. CDR3 bases: TGTGCCAGCAGTTACCAAGGGGGTAAAGGATATGGCTACACCTTC.

This chain connects TRBV2 to TRBJ2-7, with D perhaps assigned TRBD1 or TRBD2 (5 bases each). The germline V gene encodes CDR1 SNHLY and CDR2 FYNNEI. This CDR3 contains 12 residues. Trimming removed 5 bases from V and 7 bases from J, with 12 bases in between. This chain's CDR3 is CASSWDLGEQYF. CDR3 DNA: TGTGCCAGCAGTTGGGACCTGGGGGAGCAGTACTTC.

This clone was seen a single time. The chain links TRBV7-9 to TRBJ2-7; D perhaps matches TRBD2 (7 bases). V shed 5 bases and J shed 1 base, with 15 bases lying between them. Germline CDR1 SEHNR, CDR2 FQNEAQ (reference sequence). This CDR3 comprises 15 residues. The CDR3 sequence is CASSLVRGASYEQYF. CDR3 DNA sequence: TGTGCCAGCAGCCTAGTCCGGGGGGCTTCCTACGAGCAGTACTTC.

This clone was recorded once. The rearrangement links TRBV2 to TRBJ2-2, with TRBD1 matching over 8 bases. Germline trimming cut 6 bases from V and 4 bases from J; bases unmatched to any gene: 4. CDR1 is SNHLY, CDR2 FYNNEI, per germline. The CDR3 runs 14 residues. CDR3 amino acids: CASRWTGSTGELFF. CDR3 DNA: TGTGCCAGCAGATGGACAGGGAGCACCGGGGAGCTGTTTTTT.

The V call is TRBV2, the J call TRBJ1-2; D remains unclear. The CDR3 runs to 14 residues. CDR1 SNHLY and CDR2 FYNNEI come from the germline V gene. The V and J ends lost 6 bases and 5 bases respectively, with 16 bases between them. The CDR3 loop is CASSKQRERYGYTF. The CDR3 DNA reads as TGTGCCAGCAGCAAACAAAGGGAACGATATGGCTACACCTTC.

CDR3 residues: CASSTGVLRTEAFF. The CDR3 DNA sequence: TGTGCCAGCAGCACAGGGGTCTTGCGTACTGAAGCTTTCTTT. The V call is TRBV5-4, the J call TRBJ1-1; 7 bases fit TRBD1. The V gene's germline CDR1 is SGHNT and CDR2 YYREEE (reference sequence). The CDR3 runs 14 residues. V lost 4 bases, J lost 5 bases, and 8 bases stayed unmatched.

The chain carries TRBV11-1 and TRBJ2-7; D ambiguous. Germline CDR1 is SGHAT and CDR2 is FQDESV (reference sequence). The CDR3 extends over 12 amino acids. V shed 3 bases and J shed 5 bases, with 8 bases lying between them. In DNA, the CDR3 is TGTGCCAGCAGCTTGCTGGTAAACGAGCAGTACTTC. Translation gives CASSLLVNEQYF.

The gene calls are TRBV6-2 or TRBV6-3 and TRBJ1-6; D is unresolved. Trimming took 2 bases from V and 0 from J, leaving 8 bases between them. The germline CDR1 and CDR2 sequences are MNHEY and SVGEGT. The CDR3 loop spans 16 amino acids. CDR3 region: CASSYGGTSYNSPLHF. The CDR3 DNA is TGTGCCAGCAGTTACGGCGGTACCTCCTATAATTCACCCCTCCACTTT.

V usage is TRBV2 and J usage is TRBJ2-7; D is unresolved. V was cut by 3 bases and J by 1 base, with 10 bases left in between. CDR3 length: 14 amino acids. CDR1 is SNHLY, CDR2 FYNNEI, per germline. CDR3 in DNA: TGTGCCAGCAGTGACATACCTCGGTCCTACGAGCAGTACTTC. It is translated as CASSDIPRSYEQYF.

V gene TRBV19 combines with J gene TRBJ2-5; tentative D call: TRBD2 (6 bases). V gave up 4 bases and J gave up 7 bases, with 25 bases separating them. The CDR3 is 17 amino acids. Germline V gene lookup returns CDR1 LNHDA and CDR2 SQIVND (reference sequence). The CDR3 DNA reads as TGTGCCAGTAGTACCGACGACTTTGTAGTCGGGGGTGGGACCCAGTACTTC. Its translation: CASSTDDFVVGGGTQYF.

This chain uses TRBV18 with TRBJ1-1, with D uncertain. This CDR3 contains 16 residues. V was clipped by 1 base and J by 3 bases, with 15 bases between them. Looked up from germline, CDR1 is KGHSH and CDR2 is LQKENI. The DNA for the CDR3 is TGTGCCAGCTCACCACAGAACGGGCCCTTGGACACTGAAGCTTTCTTT. This gives the protein CASSPQNGPLDTEAFF.

The rearrangement uses TRBV4-1 and TRBJ2-6; D unclear. The CDR3 is 15 amino acids. Germline lookup yields CDR1 MGHRA and CDR2 YSYEKL. Trimming left V 1 base short and J 3 bases short, with 7 bases between. The CDR3 here is CASSQGSGGANVLTF. The CDR3 DNA sequence: TGCGCCAGCAGCCAAGGAAGTGGTGGGGCCAACGTCCTGACTTTC.

V gene TRBV4-3 combines with J gene TRBJ1-1; D is perhaps TRBD1 (5 bases). Deletions cut 4 bases from V and 1 base from J, with 16 bases between. Germline V gene sequence: CDR1 LGHNA, CDR2 YSLEER. The CDR3 is 16 residues long. CDR3 DNA: TGCGCCAGCAGCCCTACACCCGGGACGGGGAACACTGAAGCTTTCTTT. Translated, it gives CASSPTPGTGNTEAFF.

The rearrangement links TRBV7-2 to TRBJ1-5, with 9 bases aligning to TRBD1. CDR1 and CDR2 (germline): SGHTA, FQGNSA. This CDR3 is 14 amino acids long. V gave up 1 base and J gave up 5 bases; unmatched junction bases: 0. The CDR3 DNA reads TGTGCCAGCAGCTTAGGACAGGGGGATCAGCCCCAGCATTTT. Amino acids: CASSLGQGDQPQHF.

This chain connects TRBV19 to TRBJ1-1; 10 bases line up with TRBD1. The V and J ends lost 6 bases and 5 bases, in that order; junction bases with no gene match: 15. The CDR3 covers 17 residues. Germline assignment: CDR1 LNHDA and CDR2 SQIVND (reference sequence). CDR3 loop: CASSPGQGGKRGTEAFF. The DNA of the CDR3 is TGTGCCAGTAGCCCTGGACAGGGGGGGAAACGGGGTACTGAAGCTTTCTTT. Drawing the rest from reference TRBV19 and TRBJ1-1, the complete variable domain is DGGITQSPKYLFRKEGQNVTLSCEQNLNHDAMYWYRQDPGQGLRLIYYSQIVNDFQKGDIAEGYSVSREKKESFPLTVTSAQKNPTAFYLCASSPGQGGKRGTEAFFGQGTRLTVV.

As for this clone: Other nucleotide sequences from this sample produce the same CDR3. The chain links TRBV7-9 to TRBJ2-7; D is ambiguous. The CDR3 consists of 13 residues. Germline lookup yields CDR1 SEHNR and CDR2 FQNEAQ (reference sequence). V dropped 1 base and J dropped 1 base, with 5 bases sitting between them. The CDR3 sequence: CASSLVNSYEQYF. Written as DNA, the CDR3 is TGTGCCAGCAGCTTAGTAAATTCCTACGAGCAGTACTTC.

This clone was counted a single time. V gene TRBV9 combines with J gene TRBJ1-2; D call uncertain. Germline assignment: CDR1 SGDLS and CDR2 YYNGEE. Trimming left V 4 bases short and J 5 bases short, with 18 bases between. The CDR3 is 15 amino acids. CDR3 sequence (DNA): TGTGCCAGCAGCCACCCCGACCGTATTGGGTATGGCTACACCTTC. It yields the protein CASSHPDRIGYGYTF.

The chain's CDR3 is CASSLATGQQYF. The CDR3 bases are TGTGCCAGCAGCTTAGCGACGGGCCAGCAGTACTTC. This chain joins TRBV7-6 and TRBJ2-7; the D is unclear. CDR3 length equals 12 residues. CDR1 is SGHVS, CDR2 FNYEAQ, per germline. V was shortened by 0 bases and J by 8 bases, with 8 bases between the two germline ends.

The chain couples TRBV5-1 to TRBJ2-7; 7 positions agree with TRBD1. The CDR3 extends over 14 amino acids. Germline CDR1 reads SGHRS; CDR2 reads YFSETQ. The V and J ends lost 3 bases and 3 bases, in that order; junction bases with no gene match: 6. CDR3 bases: TGCGCCAGCAGCTCTGGGACAGTGATCTACGAGCAGTACTTC. It codes for CASSSGTVIYEQYF.

The V and J genes are TRBV28 and TRBJ1-3; 8 bases agree with TRBD1. Germline V gene sequence: CDR1 MDHEN, CDR2 SYDVKM. Unmatched junction bases numbered 6, after V lost 6 bases and J lost 2 bases. This CDR3 region has 15 residues. Here the CDR3 DNA reads TGTGCCAGCAGGCGGGCGACAGGGGCTGGAAACACCATATATTTT. Protein sequence: CASRRATGAGNTIYF.

This rearrangement joins TRBV5-1 to TRBJ2-6; 8 bases map to TRBD1. The CDR3 runs 18 residues. The germline gives CDR1 SGHRS, CDR2 YFSETQ. Germline trimming cut 3 bases from V and 0 bases from J; bases unmatched to any gene: 8. CDR3 bases: TGCGCCAGCAGCTCGCCGGGACAGGAGTTCTCTGGGGCCAACGTCCTGACTTTC. Its protein product is CASSSPGQEFSGANVLTF.

J is TRBJ1-2 and V is TRBV6-5, with D possibly matching TRBD1 (5 bases). The V gene lost 2 bases and the J gene lost 5 bases, with 12 bases spanning the gap. The CDR3 is 14 amino acids. Germline lookup yields CDR1 MNHEY and CDR2 SVGAGI. The DNA of the CDR3 is TGTGCCAGCAGTTACGGGGGGAGAGGATATGGCTACACCTTC. Translated, it gives CASSYGGRGYGYTF.

V and J are TRBV28 and TRBJ2-2, with 7 bases aligning to TRBD1. The trim removed 5 bases at V and 0 bases at J, leaving 9 bases unmatched. This CDR3 comprises 17 residues. From germline, CDR1 is MDHEN and CDR2 SYDVKM. The CDR3 sequence is CASSQRGRGTNTGELFF. Written as DNA, the CDR3 is TGTGCCAGCAGTCAGAGAGGCAGGGGGACGAACACCGGGGAGCTGTTTTTT.

The chain uses TRBV5-5 and TRBJ1-2; tentatively, D is TRBD1 (5 bases). V lost 3 bases and J lost 6, with 9 bases in between. CDR3 size: 12 residues. Per germline, CDR1 SGHKS and CDR2 YYEKEE (reference sequence). The CDR3 DNA is TGTGCCAGCAGCTGGGCGACAGATGGCTACACCTTC. Residues: CASSWATDGYTF.

This clone was observed a single time. This chain joins TRBV19 and TRBJ2-4; the D is unclear. V was cut by 10 bases and J by 5 bases, with 9 bases left in between. CDR1 is LNHDA and CDR2 is SQIVND in the germline V gene (reference sequence). The CDR3 runs 11 residues. The chain's CDR3 is CATAYENIQYF. As DNA, the CDR3 is TGTGCCACCGCCTACGAAAACATTCAGTACTTC.